At least ten counts were recorded for the clone carrying this T cell receptor (beta chain). This entry comes from a study of T cell responses to AZD1222 COVID-19 vaccine. Germline V gives CDR1 SGHAT, CDR2 FQNNGV. The CDR3 has 13 residues. V lost 0 bases and J 5 bases, leaving 8 bases between the germline ends. Data came from immunoSEQ multiplex PCR; TCRdb stores just in-frame clones and leaves some out. The table lists 100,000 to 120,000 clones, about four fifths of them singletons. The J gene is TRBJ2-7, the V gene TRBV11-2; D perhaps matches TRBD2 (5 bases). The sample was peripheral blood, taken on day 0 of AZD1222 vaccination. The TCR comes from an adult in good health. The CDR3 sequence: CASSLERGNEQYF. CDR3 nucleotides: TGTGCCAGCAGCTTAGAACGAGGGAACGAGCAGTACTTC.